A selection of T cell receptor beta chains follows, all from one sample in a study of blood T cell repertoires in COVID-19. Sequencing used immunoSEQ multiplex PCR; TCRdb keeps in-frame clones, though not all of them. The sample holds 300,000 or so clones, 70% to 90% seen once. The sequenced sample was PBMCs or T cells enriched from blood (not recorded which). These receptors were obtained from a woman aged 40 to 50 with acute COVID-19. CDR3s include the opening cysteine and the closing phenylalanine or tryptophan. The D gene is left open where the match is weak. Expanded clones get a size class; other rows say once, few or many, or leave the size out.

>13|TRBD2|once|TRBJ2-7|TRBV7-8
TGTGCCAGCAGGAGTAGCGGGAGCTACGAGCAGTACTTC
CASRSSGSYEQYF
>20|TRBD1|once|TRBJ1-4|TRBV19
TGTGCCAGTAGTCAACCGGGACAGGGGCGACATGGAGCAACTAATGAAAAACTGTTTTTT
CASSQPGQGRHGATNEKLFF
>13|TRBD2|NA|TRBJ2-3|TRBV5-4
TGTGCCAGCAGCCGACCGGGGGGGGATACGCAGTATTTT
CASSRPGGDTQYF
>14|TRBD1|few|TRBJ1-2|TRBV19
TGTGCCAGTAGTATCCATGGACAGGGAGGCGGCTACACCTTC
CASSIHGQGGGYTF
>12|NA|NA|TRBJ2-7|TRBV6-1
TGTGCCAGCAGTGAACAGGTTTACGAGCAGTACTTC
CASSEQVYEQYF
>14|NA|NA|TRBJ1-2|TRBV18
TGTGCCAGCTCACCAGGGGGACATAACTATGGCTACACCTTC
CASSPGGHNYGYTF
>13|NA|NA|TRBJ1-2|TRBV27
TGTGCCAGCAGTTTAGCAGGCAGCTATGGCTACACCTTC
CASSLAGSYGYTF
>14|NA|NA|TRBJ2-2|TRBV27
TGTGCCAGCAGTCTAGAAGTCCCCACCGGGGAGCTGTTTTTT
CASSLEVPTGELFF
>13|NA|NA|TRBJ1-1|TRBV19
TGTGCCAGTAGTATAGAGGGGGCAGGGGAAGCTTTCTTT
CASSIEGAGEAFF
>15|NA|NA|TRBJ1-3|TRBV7-2
TGTGCCAGCAGCTTAGCCAGAACATCTGGAAACACCATATATTTT
CASSLARTSGNTIYF
>12|NA|NA|TRBJ2-4|TRBV3-1/TRBV3-2
TGTGCCAGCAGCCAGACGACGGGGATCAAGTACTTC
CASSQTTGIKYF
>14|TRBD2|NA|TRBJ2-7|TRBV6-2/TRBV6-3
TGTGCCAGCAGTTCCGGGACTAGAGTCTACGAGCAGTACTTC
CASSSGTRVYEQYF
>22|NA|NA|TRBJ1-6|TRBV28
TGTGCCAGCAGTTTTTGGCCACCGAAATCCAAGGACAGCCCGAACTCGAATTCACCCCTCCACTTT
CASSFWPPKSKDSPNSNSPLHF
>15|TRBD1|NA|TRBJ2-7|TRBV6-5
TGTGCCAGCAGTTACCGGGACAGGGGGCTCTACGAGCAGTACTTC
CASSYRDRGLYEQYF
>17|TRBD1|NA|TRBJ2-7|TRBV6-2/TRBV6-3
TGTGCCAGCAGTTACAAGGAGACAGGGAACCATGATTACGAGCAGTACTTC
CASSYKETGNHDYEQYF
>12|NA|NA|TRBJ1-1|TRBV7-2
TGTGCCAGCAGCTCCCGGTGGTATGAAGCTTTCTTT
CASSSRWYEAFF
>16|NA|NA|TRBJ2-1|TRBV9
TGTGCCAGCAGCGACCTAACCAGCGGCGCCTACAATGAGCAGTTCTTC
CASSDLTSGAYNEQFF
>14|NA|NA|TRBJ2-3|TRBV11-3
TGTGCCAGCAGCTTAGGGGGGGTCACAGATACGCAGTATTTT
CASSLGGVTDTQYF
>15|NA|NA|TRBJ2-7|TRBV28
TGTGCCAGCAGACTTAGCGGAGCAGTCTCCTACGAGCAGTACTTC
CASRLSGAVSYEQYF
>14|TRBD1|NA|TRBJ1-4|TRBV2
TGTGCCAGCAGCCCGGGACAGGGGGGTGAAAAACTGTTTTTT
CASSPGQGGEKLFF
>13|NA|NA|TRBJ2-7|TRBV10-3
TGTGCCATGGGGGGACAGCCTCTCTACGAGCAGTACTTC
CAMGGQPLYEQYF
>14|NA|NA|TRBJ1-2|TRBV2
TGTGCCAGCAGGGGAAGGACAGCTAACTATGGCTACACCTTC
CASRGRTANYGYTF
>14|NA|NA|TRBJ2-2|TRBV19
TGTGCCAGTAGTTCTAGGGGTGACACCGGGGAGCTGTTTTTT
CASSSRGDTGELFF
>14|NA|NA|TRBJ1-6|TRBV19
TGTGCCACCTCGACCGAGACTGTTAATTCACCCCTCCACTTT
CATSTETVNSPLHF
>15|TRBD1|NA|TRBJ2-7|TRBV19
TGTGCCAGTAGTTTGTCCGGGACAGTCTCCTACGAGCAGTACTTC
CASSLSGTVSYEQYF
>16|NA|NA|TRBJ2-3|TRBV11-2
TGTGCCAGCAGCTTACTTAGGTGGGCGAATACAGATACGCAGTATTTT
CASSLLRWANTDTQYF
>16|TRBD1|NA|TRBJ2-1|TRBV18
TGTGCCAGCTCACCCACCGGACAGGCCTACTACAATGAGCAGTTCTTC
CASSPTGQAYYNEQFF
>15|TRBD1|NA|TRBJ1-1|TRBV25-1
TGTGCCAGCAGTGAATACTCAGGGGGAGGCACTGAAGCTTTCTTT
CASSEYSGGGTEAFF
>13|NA|NA|TRBJ1-2|TRBV6-4
TGTGCCAGCAGTGACCGGCGGAACTATGGCTACACCTTC
CASSDRRNYGYTF
>15|NA|NA|TRBJ1-6|TRBV18
TGTGCCAGCTCACCTACTGCGGACTATAATTCACCCCTCCACTTT
CASSPTADYNSPLHF
>13|TRBD1|once|TRBJ1-6|TRBV19
TGTGCCAGTCGGACAGGGTTAAACTCACCCCTCCACTTT
CASRTGLNSPLHF
>17|NA|NA|TRBJ2-2|TRBV4-2
TGTGCCAGCAGCCATGAGGCTCGAACAGGGAACACCGGGGAGCTGTTTTTT
CASSHEARTGNTGELFF
>16|TRBD2|NA|TRBJ2-2|TRBV11-2
TGTGCCAGCAGCCAAGGAGTAGCGGGATGGGTCGGGGAGCTGTTTTTT
CASSQGVAGWVGELFF
>16|NA|NA|TRBJ1-3|TRBV7-2
TGTGCCAGCAGCTTAGACAGGGTGAGAGCTGGAAACACCATATATTTT
CASSLDRVRAGNTIYF
>14|TRBD1|NA|TRBJ2-7|TRBV9
TGTGCCAGCGCCAGGGGGCAGGGAGTCTACGAGCAGTACTTC
CASARGQGVYEQYF
>18|NA|NA|TRBJ1-2|TRBV11-3
TGTGCCAGCAGCTTAGTAGATAGAGGCTCCAGGGCTAACTATGGCTACACCTTC
CASSLVDRGSRANYGYTF
>15|NA|NA|TRBJ1-1|TRBV4-3
TGCGCCAGCAGCCAAGACAGGGGTCTGGGGACTGAAGCTTTCTTT
CASSQDRGLGTEAFF
>16|NA|NA|TRBJ2-1|TRBV19
TGTGCCAGTAGTCCCGCTTATGGCGAGGGCCTGGATGAGCAGTTCTTC
CASSPAYGEGLDEQFF
>15|TRBD2|once|TRBJ2-5|TRBV7-9
TGTGCCAGCAGCTTTCCGGCTAGCGGGTTAGAGACCCAGTACTTC
CASSFPASGLETQYF
>14|TRBD1|NA|TRBJ1-5|TRBV18
TGTGCCAGCTCACCCACTGACAGGGGGCAGCCCCAGCATTTT
CASSPTDRGQPQHF
>13|TRBD1|few|TRBJ2-7|TRBV18
TGTGCCAGCTCACCCGGGACAGCCTACGAGCAGTACTTC
CASSPGTAYEQYF
>13|TRBD1|NA|TRBJ1-2|TRBV5-4
TGTGCCAGCCTTCCCGACAGGGCCTATGGCTACACCTTC
CASLPDRAYGYTF
>14|NA|NA|TRBJ1-6|TRBV5-5
TGTGCCAGCAGCTTGGGACAGCATAATTCACCCCTCCACTTT
CASSLGQHNSPLHF
>12|NA|NA|TRBJ2-1|TRBV5-5
TGTGCCAGCAGCTTCTCCGACAATGAGCAGTTCTTC
CASSFSDNEQFF
>15|TRBD1|NA|TRBJ1-6|TRBV5-1
TGCGCCAGCCGGGAGGGACAGGGAGTAGGTTCACCCCTCCACTTT
CASREGQGVGSPLHF
>15|TRBD1|NA|TRBJ2-7|TRBV5-4
TGTGCCAGCAGCTTGAGCGGACAGGGGTCCTACGAGCAGTACTTC
CASSLSGQGSYEQYF
>13|NA|NA|TRBJ2-5|TRBV11-2
TGTGCCAGCAGCTTAGGGGGCGTGGAGACCCAGTACTTC
CASSLGGVETQYF
>15|TRBD1|NA|TRBJ2-7|TRBV4-3
TGCGCCAGCAGCCTCGACAGGGGATTTACCTACGAGCAGTACTTC
CASSLDRGFTYEQYF
>15|NA|once|TRBJ1-5|TRBV6-5
TGTGCCAGCAGTTACTCGGCAGGGACTCTCCAGCCCCAGCATTTT
CASSYSAGTLQPQHF
>11|NA|NA|TRBJ1-3|TRBV12-3/TRBV12-4
TGTGCCAGCCGAGACCTAGACACCATATATTTT
CASRDLDTIYF
>14|TRBD2|few|TRBJ2-2|TRBV5-4
TGTGCCAGCAGCTTGACTAGCGGGGCCGGGGAGCTGTTTTTT
CASSLTSGAGELFF
>16|TRBD1|NA|TRBJ2-1|TRBV9
TGTGCCAGCAGCGTAGATCCCGGACAGGCCTACAATGAGCAGTTCTTC
CASSVDPGQAYNEQFF
>13|NA|NA|TRBJ2-7|TRBV5-4
TGTGCCAGCAGGACGACAGACTCCTACGAGCAGTACTTC
CASRTTDSYEQYF
>16|NA|NA|TRBJ1-1|TRBV6-5
TGTGCCAGCAGTTACTCATCATCCAGGGGTAACACTGAAGCTTTCTTT
CASSYSSSRGNTEAFF
>15|NA|NA|TRBJ1-5|TRBV19
TGTGCCAGTAGTCTCCAAACGTCGGGGAATCAGCCCCAGCATTTT
CASSLQTSGNQPQHF
>13|TRBD2|NA|TRBJ2-7|TRBV5-4
TGTGCCAGCAGCCCCTGGACTAGCGGGAGTTTGTACTTC
CASSPWTSGSLYF